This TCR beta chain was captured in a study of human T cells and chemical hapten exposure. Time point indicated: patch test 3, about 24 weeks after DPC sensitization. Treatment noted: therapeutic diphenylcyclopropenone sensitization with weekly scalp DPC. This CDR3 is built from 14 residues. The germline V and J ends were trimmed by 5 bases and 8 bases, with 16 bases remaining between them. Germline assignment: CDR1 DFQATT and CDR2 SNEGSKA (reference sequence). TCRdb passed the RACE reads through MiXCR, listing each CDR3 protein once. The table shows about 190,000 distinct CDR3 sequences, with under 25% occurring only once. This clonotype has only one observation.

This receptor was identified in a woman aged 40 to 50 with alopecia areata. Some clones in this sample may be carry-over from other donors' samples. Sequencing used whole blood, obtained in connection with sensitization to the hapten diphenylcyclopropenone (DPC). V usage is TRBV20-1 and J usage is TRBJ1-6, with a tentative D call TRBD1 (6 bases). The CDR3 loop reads CSAPRGAVDSPLHF. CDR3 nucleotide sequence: TGCAGTGCTCCCAGGGGAGCGGTTGATTCACCCCTCCACTTT.